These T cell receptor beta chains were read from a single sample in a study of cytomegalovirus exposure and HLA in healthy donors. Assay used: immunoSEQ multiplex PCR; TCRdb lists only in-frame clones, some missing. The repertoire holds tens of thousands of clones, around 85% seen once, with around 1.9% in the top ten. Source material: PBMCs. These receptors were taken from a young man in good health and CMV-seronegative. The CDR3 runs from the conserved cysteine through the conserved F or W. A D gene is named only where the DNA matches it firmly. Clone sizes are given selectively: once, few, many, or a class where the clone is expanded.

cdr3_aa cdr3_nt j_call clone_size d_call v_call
CASSPPSGRTYEQYF TGTGCCAGCTCACCACCCTCCGGGAGAACCTACGAGCAGTACTTC TRBJ2-7 - - TRBV18
CASSYTGLSGYTF TGTGCCAGCAGTTACACTGGTCTTTCGGGCTACACCTTC TRBJ1-2 - - TRBV6-5
CASNTARARTQYF TGTGCCAGCAATACGGCCAGGGCACGGACCCAGTACTTC TRBJ2-5 - - TRBV2
CSVGLTGAGGPQETQYF TGCAGCGTTGGGCTTACGGGAGCGGGGGGCCCCCAAGAGACCCAGTACTTC TRBJ2-5 - TRBD2 TRBV29-1
CASSLLGQGNTEAFF TGTGCCAGCAGCTTACTCGGACAGGGCAACACTGAAGCTTTCTTT TRBJ1-1 - TRBD1 TRBV27
CASSQKRSGTVYNEQFF TGTGCCAGCAGCCAAAAGAGGTCCGGGACAGTGTACAATGAGCAGTTCTTC TRBJ2-1 - TRBD1 TRBV14
CASSPRTGLAGRVEQFF TGTGCCAGCAGCCCCCGTACCGGACTAGCGGGTAGGGTAGAGCAGTTCTTC TRBJ2-1 - TRBD2 TRBV7-8
CAWSIAGAPQGQYF TGTGCCTGGAGTATAGCGGGGGCTCCCCAGGGGCAGTACTTC TRBJ2-7 - TRBD2 TRBV30
CASSPAGGSPLHF TGTGCCAGCAGTCCGGCGGGCGGGTCACCCCTCCACTTT TRBJ1-6 - - TRBV28
CASSQEETSGTAEQFF TGCGCCAGCAGCCAAGAAGAGACTAGCGGGACTGCTGAGCAGTTCTTC TRBJ2-1 once TRBD2 TRBV4-1
CASKTGQGTNTEAFF TGTGCCAGCAAAACGGGACAGGGAACGAACACTGAAGCTTTCTTT TRBJ1-1 - TRBD1 TRBV2
CASSILAGTDTQYF TGTGCCAGTAGTATACTAGCGGGCACAGATACGCAGTATTTT TRBJ2-3 - TRBD2 TRBV19
CASRSGWGGYTF TGTGCCAGCAGGTCAGGGTGGGGTGGCTACACCTTC TRBJ1-2 - - TRBV25-1
CASSLFTGIPSYEQYF TGCGCCAGCAGCTTGTTCACAGGTATCCCCTCCTACGAGCAGTACTTC TRBJ2-7 - - TRBV5-1
CASSWGLADSTSEQYF TGTGCCAGCAGCTGGGGACTAGCGGATTCCACCTCCGAGCAGTACTTC TRBJ2-7 - TRBD2 TRBV5-8
CSGREGPDTQYF TGCAGCGGTAGGGAGGGGCCAGATACGCAGTATTTT TRBJ2-3 - TRBD2 TRBV29-1
CASSSLGSEWGEQFF TGTGCCAGCAGCTCCCTGGGTAGCGAGTGGGGTGAGCAGTTCTTC TRBJ2-1 - - TRBV7-8
CASSEGLTGTYTF TGTGCCAGCAGTGAAGGTCTAACAGGTACCTACACCTTC TRBJ1-2 - - TRBV6-1
CASSLTRSVVRTEAFF TGTGCCAGCAGTTTAACTCGTTCTGTTGTGCGGACTGAAGCTTTCTTT TRBJ1-1 few - TRBV27
CASSLVGGGLTETQYF TGTGCCAGCAGCTTAGTTGGGGGAGGGCTCACGGAGACCCAGTACTTC TRBJ2-5 - TRBD2 TRBV7-2
CASSVEGTVNEKLFF TGTGCCAGCAGCGTAGAGGGGACAGTCAATGAAAAACTGTTTTTT TRBJ1-4 - TRBD1 TRBV9
CASSEAGTETYEQYF TGTGCCAGCAGTGAAGCTGGGACTGAGACCTACGAGCAGTACTTC TRBJ2-7 - - TRBV6-1
CASSPYGTQYF TGTGCCAGCAGTCCCTACGGGACCCAGTACTTC TRBJ2-5 - - TRBV28
CASSETANTEAFF TGCGCCAGCAGTGAGACAGCGAACACTGAAGCTTTCTTT TRBJ1-1 - - TRBV10-1
CSVGNPGGELFF TGCAGCGTTGGGAACCCAGGCGGGGAGCTGTTTTTT TRBJ2-2 - - TRBV29-1
CASSLPGQTYEQYF TGTGCCAGCAGCCTCCCGGGACAAACCTACGAGCAGTACTTC TRBJ2-7 - - TRBV7-9
CASRVGTYEQYF TGCGCCAGCAGGGTGGGCACCTACGAGCAGTACTTC TRBJ2-7 - - TRBV5-1
CASGTGVTEAFF TGTGCCAGCGGGACAGGGGTCACTGAAGCTTTCTTT TRBJ1-1 - TRBD1 TRBV5-4
CASSTGITSNQPQHF TGTGCCAGCAGTACAGGGATTACGAGCAATCAGCCCCAGCATTTT TRBJ1-5 - - TRBV6-5
CASSFSPTESYEQYF TGTGCCAGCAGTTTTTCGCCGACAGAGAGTTACGAGCAGTACTTC TRBJ2-7 - - TRBV27
CASPNDISYEQYF TGTGCCAGCCCGAACGACATCTCCTACGAGCAGTACTTC TRBJ2-7 - - TRBV6-4
CAWSVHASGSFVGELFF TGTGCCTGGAGTGTACATGCTAGCGGGAGCTTCGTCGGGGAGCTGTTTTTT TRBJ2-2 - TRBD2 TRBV30
CASYTRPSAGVETQYF TGTGCCAGCTATACGCGCCCTAGCGCCGGTGTTGAGACCCAGTACTTC TRBJ2-5 - - TRBV21-1
CAWRAGSPSSEQFF TGTGCCTGGAGGGCGGGGAGCCCCTCGAGTGAGCAGTTCTTC TRBJ2-1 - - TRBV30
CASSQGGGYGQYF TGCGCCAGCAGCCAAGGAGGGGGCTACGGGCAGTACTTC TRBJ2-7 - TRBD1 TRBV4-3
CATSRTGANSPLHF TGTGCCACCAGCAGGACAGGGGCCAATTCACCCCTCCACTTT TRBJ1-6 - TRBD1 TRBV15
CASSVQVGHEQYF TGTGCCAGTAGTGTACAGGTCGGCCACGAGCAGTACTTC TRBJ2-7 - - TRBV19
CASSVHEPGSNQPQHF TGTGCCAGCTCTGTGCACGAACCGGGGTCGAATCAGCCCCAGCATTTT TRBJ1-5 - - TRBV18
CASSVDSYGYTF TGTGCCAGCAGCGTGGACAGCTATGGCTACACCTTC TRBJ1-2 - - TRBV9
CAWSTQGADEQFF TGTGCCTGGAGTACCCAGGGGGCGGATGAGCAGTTCTTC TRBJ2-1 - TRBD1 TRBV30